The 16 T cell receptor beta chains below all came from one sample that was sequenced in a study of identical twins. MiXCR, applied by TCRdb to the 5' RACE reads, yields one record per CDR3 protein. The table records 450,000 or so distinct CDR3 sequences, approximately 24% of them present only once. The data also belong to a second study, concerning T cells expressing NK-cell markers.

The sample taken for sequencing was CD4+ T cells sorted from blood. Source of these receptors: a woman under 30 in good health.

This clonotype showed up just a few times. This chain joins TRBV7-6 and TRBJ2-7; weak D call: TRBD1 (5 bases). In germline, CDR1 is SGHVS, CDR2 FNYEAQ. The CDR3 sequence is 15 residues long. V was pared by 2 bases and J by 2 bases, with 13 bases between. The CDR3: CASSLSEGATYEQYF. CDR3 sequence (DNA): TGTGCCAGCAGCTTATCGGAAGGGGCCACCTACGAGCAGTACTTC.

Only a few counts were recorded for this clonotype. The CDR3 nucleotides are TGTGCCAGCTCCTGGTATCGCTCTGGGGCCAACGTCCTGACTTTC. This encodes CASSWYRSGANVLTF. The V and J genes are TRBV12-3 or TRBV12-4 and TRBJ2-6; no clear D. Trimming left V 8 bases short and J 0 bases short, with 11 bases between. This CDR3 spans 15 amino acids.

This clonotype was detected a few times. CDR3 nucleotide sequence: TGTGCCAGCAGCCACCCAGCAGCGGGAATAGAGACCCAGTACTTC. Encoded protein: CASSHPAAGIETQYF. This chain uses TRBV7-2 with TRBJ2-5, with TRBD2 identical over 7 bases. V dropped 5 bases and J dropped 4; count of bases not matched to a gene: 10. Germline-derived CDR1 and CDR2 are SGHTA and FQGNSA. The CDR3 runs to 15 residues.

The table lists this clonotype with a few counts. The gene calls are TRBV9 and TRBJ2-1, with 10 bases that match TRBD2. Germline assignment: CDR1 SGDLS and CDR2 YYNGEE. V lost 0 bases and J lost 9; bases outside the gene matches: 9. This CDR3 comprises 16 residues. The CDR3 DNA is TGTGCCAGCAGCGTAGATCCTAGCGGGAGATTCAGTGAGCAGTTCTTC. Its protein is CASSVDPSGRFSEQFF.

As DNA, the CDR3 is TGTGCCAGCTCACGCCTAGCGAACACCGGGGAGCTGTTTTTT. Translation: CASSRLANTGELFF. The rearrangement uses TRBV18 and TRBJ2-2; D unclear. From germline, CDR1 is KGHSH and CDR2 LQKENI. The CDR3 consists of 14 residues. Trimming cost V 4 bases and J 0 bases, with 6 bases left between them.

The chain has TRBV20-1 and TRBJ2-5, with TRBD1 matching over 7 bases. CDR3 length: 13 amino acids. V was clipped by 6 bases and J by 4 bases; unmatched bases: 8. Germline V lookup: CDR1 DFQATT, CDR2 SNEGSKA (reference sequence). This CDR3 is CSAITGVTETQYF. In DNA form, the CDR3 reads TGCAGTGCGATCACAGGGGTTACAGAGACCCAGTACTTC.

The gene calls are TRBV6-5 and TRBJ2-2; 16 bases agree with TRBD2. The CDR3 is 18 residues long. V gave up 4 bases and J gave up 4 bases; unmatched junction bases: 6. Germline V gene sequence: CDR1 MNHEY, CDR2 SVGAGI. DNA for the CDR3: TGTGCCAGCAGTTCTCCGGGACTAGCGGGAGGGGGCACCGGGGAGCTGTTTTTT. Translating it yields CASSSPGLAGGGTGELFF.

This clonotype was seen only a few times. The chain recombines TRBV4-2 with TRBJ2-1; the D gene is possibly TRBD1 (6 bases). The CDR3 runs to 17 residues. CDR1 and CDR2 from the germline V gene are LGHNA and YNFKEQ. Trimming took 8 bases from V and 2 from J, leaving 22 bases between them. The DNA for the CDR3 is TGTGCCAGCCCTCGGACAGCCGGCTCGGGGACCTACAATGAGCAGTTCTTC. Its translation is CASPRTAGSGTYNEQFF.

Details on this clonotype: Since no conserved phenylalanine or tryptophan closes the CDR3, a read error is the likely cause. The chain is built from TRBV9 and TRBJ2-1; 7 bases line up with TRBD2. Germline CDR1 is SGDLS and CDR2 is YYNGEE. The V gene end was trimmed by 0 bases and the J gene end by 0 bases; junction bases not matched to a gene: 3. The CDR3 length is 16 residues. Here the CDR3 reads CASSVVGGSSYNEQFL. Written as DNA, the CDR3 is TGTGCCAGCAGCGTAGTAGGCGGGAGCTCCTACAATGAGCAGTTCTTG.

This clonotype has ten or more counts. This chain connects TRBV5-1 to TRBJ2-3; a possible D gene is TRBD2 (5 bases). Per the germline V gene, CDR1 is SGHRS and CDR2 is YFSETQ. The CDR3 length is 13 residues. Deletions cut 3 bases from V and 6 bases from J, with 11 bases between. Here the CDR3 reads CASSSSLGDTQYF. The CDR3 DNA is TGCGCCAGCAGCTCTAGCTTGGGGGATACGCAGTATTTT.

This chain links TRBV12-3 or TRBV12-4 with TRBJ2-7, with D unclear. Trimming pared 6 bases from V and 6 bases from J, leaving 18 bases between. The CDR3 is 14 residues long. This CDR3 reads CASSQVGQTSEQYF. CDR3 sequence (DNA): TGTGCCAGCAGCCAAGTGGGCCAGACCTCCGAGCAGTACTTC.

The chain is built from TRBV7-2 and TRBJ2-5; D possibly corresponds to TRBD2 (5 bases). The CDR3 has 14 amino acids. CDR1 is SGHTA, CDR2 FQGNSA, per germline. The V gene lost 6 bases and the J gene lost 4 bases, with 15 bases spanning the gap. CDR3 amino acids: CASRASLSSETQYF. In DNA, the CDR3 is TGTGCCAGCAGGGCTAGCCTATCTTCAGAGACCCAGTACTTC. Combining the CDR3 with reference TRBV7-2 and TRBJ2-5 gives the whole variable domain GAGVSQSPSNKVTEKGKDVELRCDPISGHTALYWYRQSLGQGLEFLIYFQGNSAPDKSGLPSDRFSAERTGGSVSTLTIQRTQQEDSAVYLCASRASLSSETQYFGPGTRLLVL.

The gene calls are TRBV12-3 or TRBV12-4 and TRBJ1-1; tentative D call: TRBD1 (6 bases). This CDR3 contains 15 residues. The ends were cut back, 4 bases at V and 1 base at J, with 13 bases in the middle. The CDR3 protein is CASSYRAASNTEAFF. The CDR3 region has the DNA TGTGCCAGCAGTTACAGGGCGGCCTCGAACACTGAAGCTTTCTTT.

This clonotype was recorded a few times. The CDR3 sequence: CASSRGGLADFNEQFF. The CDR3 DNA sequence: TGCGCCAGCAGCCGCGGTGGGCTAGCGGACTTCAATGAGCAGTTCTTC. The chain is built from TRBV5-1 and TRBJ2-1, with TRBD2 matching 7 bases. With 4 bases clipped from V and 6 bases from J, the junction kept 13 bases outside the gene matches. Germline V gives CDR1 SGHRS, CDR2 YFSETQ. The CDR3 is 16 residues long. The full variable domain, completed using reference TRBV5-1 and TRBJ2-1, is KAGVTQTPRYLIKTRGQQVTLSCSPISGHRSVSWYQQTPGQGLQFLFEYFSETQRNKGNFPGRFSGRQFSNSRSEMNVSTLELGDSALYLCASSRGGLADFNEQFFGPGTRLTVL.

The gene calls are TRBV20-1 and TRBJ2-2; 9 bases are a match to TRBD1. With 1 base clipped from V and 4 bases from J, the junction kept 7 bases outside the gene matches. Germline CDR1 is DFQATT and CDR2 is SNEGSKA (reference sequence). The CDR3 spans 16 residues. CDR3 in amino acids: CSARGRQGGITGELFF. The CDR3 DNA is TGCAGTGCTAGAGGGAGACAGGGGGGAATCACCGGGGAGCTGTTTTTT.

The chain recombines TRBV20-1 with TRBJ2-3; a weak D match, TRBD2 (6 bases). Germline V gene lookup returns CDR1 DFQATT and CDR2 SNEGSKA (reference sequence). The V end was cut by 6 bases, the J end by 2 bases, with 9 bases between. The CDR3 is 12 residues long. In nucleotides, the CDR3 is TGCAGTGCGGGGGGAAACACAGATACGCAGTATTTT. It codes for CSAGGNTDTQYF.